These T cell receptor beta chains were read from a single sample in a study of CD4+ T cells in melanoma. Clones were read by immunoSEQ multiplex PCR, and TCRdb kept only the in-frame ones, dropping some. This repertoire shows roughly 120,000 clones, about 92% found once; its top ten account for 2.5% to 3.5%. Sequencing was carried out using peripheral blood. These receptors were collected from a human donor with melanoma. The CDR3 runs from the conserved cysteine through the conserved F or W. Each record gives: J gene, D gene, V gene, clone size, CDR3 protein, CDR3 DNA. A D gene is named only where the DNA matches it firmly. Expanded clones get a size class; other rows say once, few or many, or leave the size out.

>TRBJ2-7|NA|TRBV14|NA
CASSQQGLGYEQYF
TGTGCCAGCAGCCAACAGGGGCTGGGGTACGAGCAGTACTTC
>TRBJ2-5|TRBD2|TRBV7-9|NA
CASSRLAGGARVSQYF
TGTGCCAGCAGCAGATTAGCGGGGGGAGCAAGAGTAAGCCAGTACTTC
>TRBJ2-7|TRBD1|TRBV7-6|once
CASSSGTGSEQYF
TGTGCCAGCAGTTCCGGGACAGGGTCCGAGCAGTACTTC
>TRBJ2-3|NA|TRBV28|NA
CASSLRGGPDTQYF
TGTGCCAGCAGTTTAAGAGGCGGACCAGATACGCAGTATTTT
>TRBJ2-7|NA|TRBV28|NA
CASSTPSSSYEQYF
TGTGCCAGCAGTACCCCCTCTAGCTCCTACGAGCAGTACTTC
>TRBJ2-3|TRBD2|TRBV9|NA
CASSVEERGVIDTQYF
TGTGCCAGCAGCGTAGAGGAGCGGGGGGTTATAGATACGCAGTATTTT
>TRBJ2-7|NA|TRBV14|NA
CASSRGPYEQYF
TGTGCCAGCAGCCGGGGCCCCTACGAGCAGTACTTC
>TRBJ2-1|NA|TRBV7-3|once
CASSPPGPGNEQFF
TGTGCCAGCAGCCCCCCGGGGCCGGGGAATGAGCAGTTCTTC
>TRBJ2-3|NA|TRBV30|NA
CARRDPGRTDTQYF
TGTGCCCGCCGGGACCCCGGAAGGACAGATACGCAGTATTTT
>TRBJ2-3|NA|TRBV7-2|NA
CASTFRLITDTQYF
TGTGCCAGCACTTTCCGACTCATCACAGATACGCAGTATTTT
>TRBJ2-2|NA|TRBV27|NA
CASSLLGANTGELFF
TGTGCCAGCAGTTTATTGGGGGCGAACACCGGGGAGCTGTTTTTT
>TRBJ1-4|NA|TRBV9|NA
CASSVALNEKLFF
TGTGCCAGCAGCGTAGCCCTCAATGAAAAACTGTTTTTT
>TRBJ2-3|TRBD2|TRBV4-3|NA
CASSQEPLAGGRTQYF
TGCGCCAGCAGCCAAGAACCGCTAGCGGGGGGGCGGACGCAGTATTTT
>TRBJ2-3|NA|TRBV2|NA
CASRYREVALGTDTQYF
TGTGCCAGCAGGTACAGGGAGGTTGCACTGGGCACAGATACGCAGTATTTT
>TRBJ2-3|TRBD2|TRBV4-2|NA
CASSPRARRSGTSGTDTQYF
TGTGCCAGCAGCCCCCGAGCCCGTCGTTCCGGCACTAGCGGCACAGATACGCAGTATTTT
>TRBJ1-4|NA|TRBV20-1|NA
CSARGVKLFF
TGCAGTGCTAGGGGCGTAAAACTGTTTTTT
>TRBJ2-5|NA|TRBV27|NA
CASSTQAYQETQYF
TGTGCCAGCAGTACACAGGCGTACCAAGAGACCCAGTACTTC
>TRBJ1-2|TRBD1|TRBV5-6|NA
CASSFQGTVSAGF
TGTGCCAGCAGCTTCCAAGGGACAGTCTCCGCCGGGTTC
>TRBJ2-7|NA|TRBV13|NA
CASSFRGSYEQYF
TGTGCCAGCAGCTTTCGGGGTTCCTACGAGCAGTACTTC
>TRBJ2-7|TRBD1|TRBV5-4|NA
CASSLPRTGDYEQYF
TGTGCCAGCAGCTTGCCGCGGACAGGGGACTACGAGCAGTACTTC
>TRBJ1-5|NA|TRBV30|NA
CAWSTTGTQPQHF
TGTGCCTGGAGTACGACAGGCACTCAGCCCCAGCATTTT
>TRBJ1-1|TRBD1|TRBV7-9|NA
CASSWTGGEGVEAFF
TGTGCCAGCAGCTGGACAGGGGGCGAGGGGGTTGAAGCTTTCTTT
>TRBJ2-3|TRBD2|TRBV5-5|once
CASSSRLAGGRDTQYF
TGTGCCAGCAGCTCCCGCCTGGCGGGAGGACGAGATACGCAGTATTTT
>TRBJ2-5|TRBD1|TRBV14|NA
CASSQDLEGALRETQYF
TGTGCCAGCAGCCAAGATCTCGAGGGGGCGCTTAGGGAGACCCAGTACTTC
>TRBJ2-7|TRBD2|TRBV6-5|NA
CASSYSAGGLGREQYF
TGTGCCAGCAGTTACTCAGCGGGGGGGCTGGGTCGCGAGCAGTACTTC
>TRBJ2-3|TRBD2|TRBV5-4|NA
CASGGLARDTQYF
TGTGCCAGCGGGGGACTAGCACGCGATACGCAGTATTTT
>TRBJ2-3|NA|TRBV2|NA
CASSEFYRTSTDTQYF
TGTGCCAGCAGTGAATTCTACCGTACTAGCACAGATACGCAGTATTTT
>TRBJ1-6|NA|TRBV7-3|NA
CASSRATAGSPLHF
TGTGCCAGCAGCCGTGCGACAGCGGGATCACCCCTCCACTTT
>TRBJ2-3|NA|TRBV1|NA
CTIAGTSGSSDTQYF
TGCACCATAGCGGGTACTAGCGGGAGTTCAGATACGCAGTATTTT
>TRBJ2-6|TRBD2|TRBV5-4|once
CASSPYGVAGVSGANVLTF
TGTGCCAGCAGCCCCTACGGGGTAGCGGGGGTTTCTGGGGCCAACGTCCTGACTTTC
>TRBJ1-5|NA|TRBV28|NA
CASSSRGQPQHF
TGTGCCAGCAGTTCCCGGGGTCAGCCCCAGCATTTT
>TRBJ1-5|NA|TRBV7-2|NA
CASSPGPRGRNQPQHF
TGTGCCAGCAGCCCAGGCCCGCGGGGGCGGAATCAGCCCCAGCATTTT
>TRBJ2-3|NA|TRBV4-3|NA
CASSQQGLDTQYF
TGCGCCAGCAGCCAACAGGGGCTGGATACGCAGTATTTT
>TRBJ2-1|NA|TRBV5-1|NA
CASSVMTYNEQFF
TGCGCCAGCAGCGTGATGACGTACAATGAGCAGTTCTTC
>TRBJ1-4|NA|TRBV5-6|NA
CASSSPGTRLEVEKLFF
TGTGCCAGCAGCTCGCCCGGGACGCGCCTCGAGGTAGAAAAACTGTTTTTT